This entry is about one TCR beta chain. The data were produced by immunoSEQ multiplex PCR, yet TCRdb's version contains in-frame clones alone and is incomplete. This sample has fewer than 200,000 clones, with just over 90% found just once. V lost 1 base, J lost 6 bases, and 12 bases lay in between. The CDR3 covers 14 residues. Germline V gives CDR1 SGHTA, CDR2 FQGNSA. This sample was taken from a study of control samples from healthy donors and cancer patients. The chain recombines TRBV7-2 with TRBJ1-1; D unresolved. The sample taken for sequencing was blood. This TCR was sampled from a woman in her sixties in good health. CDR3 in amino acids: CASSLGVWVPEAFF. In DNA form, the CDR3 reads TGTGCCAGCAGCTTAGGAGTCTGGGTTCCTGAAGCTTTCTTT.